This TCR beta chain derives from a study of T cell responses to AZD1222 COVID-19 vaccine. Study outcomes and limitations: CD4 TCRs associated with vaccination spanned spike, dominating at 160-218 and 743-854.

Using immunoSEQ multiplex PCR, the repertoire was profiled, and TCRdb retains in-frame clones only, with some absent. The repertoire holds roughly 66,000 clones, with approximately 90% as singletons. This clone was counted a single time. Its specificity is unknown. The CDR3 has 16 residues. CDR1 ENHRY and CDR2 SYGVKD come from the germline V gene. Trimming removed 3 bases at V and 11 bases at J, with 23 bases between. The sample consisted of peripheral blood, taken 28 days after the second dose of the MenACWY control vaccine. This chain joins TRBV10-3 and TRBJ1-3; D gene unclear. The clonotype comes from an adult who received the MenACWY meningococcal vaccine as a control. CDR3: CAISDTLDGKVWSIYF. The CDR3 coding sequence is TGTGCCATCAGTGATACCCTAGATGGGAAAGTGTGGTCCATATATTTT.